This T cell receptor beta chain is drawn from a study of shared clonotypes between healthy human individuals. Study overall: Each donor had three CD4 naive, three CD4 memory, two CD8 naive and one CD8 memory plate.

Overall study findings and caveats: Relative to their counterparts shared across all four donors, non-shared clonotypes exhibited diminished generation probabilities. Shared across a few donors were around 5% of the naive CD4 clonotypes.

Only a few counts were recorded for this clone. Its antigen is as yet unknown. The naive CD8 population came from CD45RO-negative cells selected for CCR7, without terminally differentiated effector memory CD45RA+ cells. There are 16 residues in the CDR3. V shed 1 base and J shed 4 bases, with 13 bases lying between them. Germline V gene lookup returns CDR1 MGHRA and CDR2 YSYEKL. The assay was immunoSEQ multiplex PCR, and TCRdb's table has in-frame clones only and misses some. The sample holds a few million clones; over 85% are singletons and the top ten take more than 1.5%. The sequenced sample consisted of naive CD8+ T cells from PBMCs. V usage is TRBV4-1 and J usage is TRBJ1-4; D is possibly TRBD1 (5 bases). This TCR was recovered from a man between 18 and 29 years old in good health. Some clones in this sample may be carry-over from other donors' samples. The CDR3 loop is CASSQVPRQHNEKLFF. For the CDR3, the DNA is TGCGCCAGCAGCCAAGTTCCGAGACAGCATAATGAAAAACTGTTTTTT.